This T cell receptor beta chain was captured by sequencing in a study of cytomegalovirus exposure and HLA in healthy donors. Study-wide findings and caveats: It has been reported that TCR beta sequences accurately predicted the HLA-A and HLA-B alleles of most subjects. Per published reports, the classifier diagnosed cytomegalovirus status with high specificity and sensitivity. Per a prior analysis, the majority of TCR beta V segments were productive roughly 90% or roughly 30% of the time. Sequencing likely caused a cluster of highly shared sequence variants.

PCR amplification relied on 60 Vbeta primers (plus 13 Jbeta primers). Sequencing was performed with immunoSEQ multiplex PCR; in TCRdb, only in-frame clones are kept and a portion is missing. The sample includes 90,000 to 120,000 clones, about 72% of them seen just once. The CDR3 sequence is 15 residues long. V gave up 1 base and J gave up 3 bases; unmatched junction bases: 2. CDR1 KGHSH and CDR2 LQKENI come from the germline V gene. About this clone: The antigen remains unidentified.

The genes are TRBV18 and TRBJ2-7, with 11 positions matching TRBD1. Source material: PBMCs. This TCR derives from a man younger than 35 in good health and CMV-seronegative. The CDR3 is CASSPQDRGLYEQYF. The CDR3 nucleotides read TGTGCCAGCTCACCACAGGACAGGGGGCTCTACGAGCAGTACTTC.